This TCR beta chain is drawn from a study of CD8 T cells in ankylosing spondylitis. Whole-study findings and limits: Blood from ankylosing spondylitis patients appeared to carry a characteristic roughly eight-variant TCR beta motif.

For TCR beta, libraries came from quantitative 5'-RACE with molecular barcodes. TCRdb analysed the 5' RACE reads with MiXCR anew, one entry per CDR3 protein. The table has just under 550,000 distinct CDR3 sequences, about an eighth seen once. Germline V gene data show CDR1 as MNHEY and CDR2 as SMNVEV (reference sequence). J was trimmed by 4 bases and V by 4 bases; bases with no gene match: 14. There are 18 residues in the CDR3. This clonotype has only a few counts. Antigen unknown. The chain couples TRBV27 to TRBJ2-1; TRBD2 matches at 9 bases. The TCR was taken from a male donor with ankylosing spondylitis. The source material was blood, either unsorted or a sorted T cell fraction (not recorded which). Here the CDR3 DNA reads TGTGCCAGCAGTTCTCCCCTTAAGCTAGCGGGGCCTTACAATGAGCAGTTCTTC. Protein sequence: CASSSPLKLAGPYNEQFF.